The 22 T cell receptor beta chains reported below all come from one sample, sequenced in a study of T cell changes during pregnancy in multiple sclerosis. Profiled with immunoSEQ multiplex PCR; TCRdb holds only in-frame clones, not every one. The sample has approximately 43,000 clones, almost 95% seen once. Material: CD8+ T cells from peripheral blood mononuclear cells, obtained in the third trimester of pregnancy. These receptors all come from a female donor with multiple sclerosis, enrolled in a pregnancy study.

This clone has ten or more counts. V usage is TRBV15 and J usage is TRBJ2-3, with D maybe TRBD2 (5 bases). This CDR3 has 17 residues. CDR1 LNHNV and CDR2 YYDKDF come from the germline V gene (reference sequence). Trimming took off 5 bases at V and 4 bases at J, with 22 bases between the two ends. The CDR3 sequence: CATSGTSGPKGSDTQYF. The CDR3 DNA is TGTGCCACCAGCGGAACGAGCGGACCCAAGGGATCAGATACGCAGTATTTT.

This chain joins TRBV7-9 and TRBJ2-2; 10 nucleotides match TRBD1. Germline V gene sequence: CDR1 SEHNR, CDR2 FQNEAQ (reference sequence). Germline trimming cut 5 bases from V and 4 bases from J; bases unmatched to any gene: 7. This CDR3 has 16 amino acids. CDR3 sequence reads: CASSRSRTGGTGELFF. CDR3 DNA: TGTGCCAGCAGCCGTTCTCGGACAGGGGGCACCGGGGAGCTGTTTTTT.

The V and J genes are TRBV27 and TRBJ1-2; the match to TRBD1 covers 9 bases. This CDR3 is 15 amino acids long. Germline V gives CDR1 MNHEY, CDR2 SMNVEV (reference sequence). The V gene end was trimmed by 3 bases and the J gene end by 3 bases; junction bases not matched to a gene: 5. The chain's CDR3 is CASSLRTGADYGYTF. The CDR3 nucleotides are TGTGCCAGCAGTTTGCGGACAGGGGCTGACTATGGCTACACCTTC.

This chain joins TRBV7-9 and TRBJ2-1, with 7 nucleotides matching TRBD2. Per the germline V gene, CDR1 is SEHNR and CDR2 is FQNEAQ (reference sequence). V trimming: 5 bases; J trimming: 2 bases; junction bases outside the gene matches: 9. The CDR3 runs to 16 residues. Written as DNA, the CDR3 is TGTGCCAGCAGCCCCGCGGGAGCGGCACCCTACAATGAGCAGTTCTTC. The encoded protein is CASSPAGAAPYNEQFF. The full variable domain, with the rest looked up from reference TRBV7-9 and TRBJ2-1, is DTGVSQNPRHKITKRGQNVTFRCDPISEHNRLYWYRQTLGQGPEFLTYFQNEAQLEKSRLLSDRFSAERPKGSFSTLEIQRTEQGDSAMYLCASSPAGAAPYNEQFFGPGTRLTVL.

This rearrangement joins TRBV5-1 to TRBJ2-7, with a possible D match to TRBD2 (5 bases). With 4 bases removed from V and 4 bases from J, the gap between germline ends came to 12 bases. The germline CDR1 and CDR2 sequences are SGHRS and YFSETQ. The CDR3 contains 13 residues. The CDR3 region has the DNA TGCGCCAGCAGCGAGGGCCCAGGATACGAGCAGTACTTC. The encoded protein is CASSEGPGYEQYF.

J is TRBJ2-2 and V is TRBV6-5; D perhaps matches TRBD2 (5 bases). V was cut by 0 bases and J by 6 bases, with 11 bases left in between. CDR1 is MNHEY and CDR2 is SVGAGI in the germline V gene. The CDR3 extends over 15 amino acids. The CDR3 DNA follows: TGTGCCAGCAGTTACTCTTCGGGGATCCCCGGGGAGCTGTTTTTT. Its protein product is CASSYSSGIPGELFF.

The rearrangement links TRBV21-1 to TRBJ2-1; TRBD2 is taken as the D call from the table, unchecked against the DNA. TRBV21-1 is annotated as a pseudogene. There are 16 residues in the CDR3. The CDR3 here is CASSTPRSGGPNEQFF. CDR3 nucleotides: TGTGCCAGCAGCACCCCCCGGTCGGGAGGGCCGAATGAGCAGTTCTTC.

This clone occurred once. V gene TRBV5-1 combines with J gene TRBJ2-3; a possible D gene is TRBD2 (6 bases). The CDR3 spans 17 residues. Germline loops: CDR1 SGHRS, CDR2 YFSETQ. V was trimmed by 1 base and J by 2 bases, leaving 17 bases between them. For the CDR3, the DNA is TGCGCCAGCAGCTTGAGACAGAGACTAGACCCCACAGATACGCAGTATTTT. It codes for CASSLRQRLDPTDTQYF.

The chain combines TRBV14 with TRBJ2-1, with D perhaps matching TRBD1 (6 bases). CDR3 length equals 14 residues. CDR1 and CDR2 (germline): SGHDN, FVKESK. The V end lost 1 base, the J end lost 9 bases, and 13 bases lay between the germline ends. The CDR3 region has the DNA TGTGCCAGCAGCCAAGTCCCCCTAGGGGGTGAGCAGTTCTTC. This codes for CASSQVPLGGEQFF.

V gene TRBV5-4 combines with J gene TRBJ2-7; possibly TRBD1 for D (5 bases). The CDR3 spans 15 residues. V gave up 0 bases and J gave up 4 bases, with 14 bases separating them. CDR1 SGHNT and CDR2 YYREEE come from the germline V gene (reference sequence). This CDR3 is CASSLARQSIYEQYF. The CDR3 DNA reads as TGTGCCAGCAGCTTGGCGCGACAGTCTATTTACGAGCAGTACTTC.

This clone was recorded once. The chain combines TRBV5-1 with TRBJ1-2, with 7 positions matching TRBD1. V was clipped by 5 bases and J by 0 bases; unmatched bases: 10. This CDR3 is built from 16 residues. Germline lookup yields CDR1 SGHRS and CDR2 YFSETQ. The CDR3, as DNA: TGCGCCAGCAGTCTTACTCGGCAGGGGGCTAACTATGGCTACACCTTC. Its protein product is CASSLTRQGANYGYTF.

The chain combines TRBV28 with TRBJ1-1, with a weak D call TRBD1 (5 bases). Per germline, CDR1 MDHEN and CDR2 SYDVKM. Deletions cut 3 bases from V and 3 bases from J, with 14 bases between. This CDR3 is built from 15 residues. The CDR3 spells CASSFRGIRDTEAFF. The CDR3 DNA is TGTGCCAGCAGTTTTCGGGGGATTAGGGACACTGAAGCTTTCTTT.

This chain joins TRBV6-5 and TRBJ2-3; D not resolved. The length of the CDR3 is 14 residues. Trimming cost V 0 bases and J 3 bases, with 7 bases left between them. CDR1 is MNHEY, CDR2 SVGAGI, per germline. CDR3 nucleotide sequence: TGTGCCAGCAGTTACTCGGTAGCTACAGATACGCAGTATTTT. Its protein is CASSYSVATDTQYF.

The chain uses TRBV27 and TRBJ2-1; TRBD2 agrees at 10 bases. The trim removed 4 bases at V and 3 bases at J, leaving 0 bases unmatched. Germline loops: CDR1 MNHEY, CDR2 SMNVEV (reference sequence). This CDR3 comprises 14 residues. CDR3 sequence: CASSSSGSYNEQFF. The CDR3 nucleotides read TGTGCCAGCAGTTCTAGCGGGAGCTACAATGAGCAGTTCTTC.

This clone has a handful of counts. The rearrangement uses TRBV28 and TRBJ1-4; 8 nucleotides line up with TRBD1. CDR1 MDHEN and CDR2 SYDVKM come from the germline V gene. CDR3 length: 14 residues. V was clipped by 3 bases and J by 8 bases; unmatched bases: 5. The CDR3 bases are TGTGCCAGCAGTTTCCCGGGGACAGGAGAAAAACTGTTTTTT. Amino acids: CASSFPGTGEKLFF. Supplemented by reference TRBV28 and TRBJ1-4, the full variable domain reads DVKVTQSSRYLVKRTGEKVFLECVQDMDHENMFWYRQDPGLGLRLIYFSYDVKMKEKGDIPEGYSVSREKKERFSLILESASTNQTSMYLCASSFPGTGEKLFFGSGTQLSVL.

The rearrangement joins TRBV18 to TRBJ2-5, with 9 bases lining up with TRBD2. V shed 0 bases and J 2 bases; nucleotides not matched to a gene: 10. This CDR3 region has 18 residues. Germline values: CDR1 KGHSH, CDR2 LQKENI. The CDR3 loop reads CASSPPFLAGNIQETQYF. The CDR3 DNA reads TGTGCCAGCTCACCACCCTTCCTAGCGGGAAATATACAAGAGACCCAGTACTTC.

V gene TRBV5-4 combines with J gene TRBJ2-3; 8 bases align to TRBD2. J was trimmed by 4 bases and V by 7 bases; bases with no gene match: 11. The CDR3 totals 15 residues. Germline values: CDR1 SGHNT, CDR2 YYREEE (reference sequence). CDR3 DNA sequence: TGTGCCAGCGCCTATGCGGGAGGTGGCGCAGATACGCAGTATTTT. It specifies CASAYAGGGADTQYF.

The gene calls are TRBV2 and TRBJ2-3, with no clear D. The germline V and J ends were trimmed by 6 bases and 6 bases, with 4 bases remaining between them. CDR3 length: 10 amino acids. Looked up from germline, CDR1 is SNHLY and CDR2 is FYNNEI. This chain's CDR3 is CASRGDTQYF. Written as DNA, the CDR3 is TGTGCCAGCAGGGGCGATACGCAGTATTTT. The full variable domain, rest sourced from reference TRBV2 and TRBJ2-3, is EPEVTQTPSHQVTQMGQEVILRCVPISNHLYFYWYRQILGQKVEFLVSFYNNEISEKSEIFDDQFSVERPDGSNFTLKIRSTKLEDSAMYFCASRGDTQYFGPGTRLTVL.

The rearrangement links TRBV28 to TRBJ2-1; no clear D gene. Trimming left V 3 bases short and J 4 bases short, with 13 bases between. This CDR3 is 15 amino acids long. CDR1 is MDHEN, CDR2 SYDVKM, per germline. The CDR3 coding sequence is TGTGCCAGCAGTTTGCGCCCTGGTCCTTACAATGAGCAGTTCTTC. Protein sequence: CASSLRPGPYNEQFF.

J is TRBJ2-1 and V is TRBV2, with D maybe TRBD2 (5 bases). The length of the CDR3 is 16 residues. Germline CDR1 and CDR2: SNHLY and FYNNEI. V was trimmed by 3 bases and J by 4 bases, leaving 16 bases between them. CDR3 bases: TGTGCCAGCAGTGACTTGGACTTAATCGCTTACAATGAGCAGTTCTTC. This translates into CASSDLDLIAYNEQFF.

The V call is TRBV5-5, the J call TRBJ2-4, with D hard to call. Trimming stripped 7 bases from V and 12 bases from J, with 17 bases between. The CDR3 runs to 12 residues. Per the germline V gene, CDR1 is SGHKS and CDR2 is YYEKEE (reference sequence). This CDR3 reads CASEPERGHQYF. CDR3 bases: TGTGCCAGCGAGCCCGAACGTGGGCATCAGTACTTC. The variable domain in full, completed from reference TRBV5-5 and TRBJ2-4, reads DAGVTQSPTHLIKTRGQQVTLRCSPISGHKSVSWYQQVLGQGPQFIFQYYEKEERGRGNFPDRFSARQFPNYSSELNVNALLLGDSALYLCASEPERGHQYFGAGTRLSVL.

CDR3 residues: CASGAGQGQETQYF. The CDR3 nucleotides are TGTGCCAGCGGTGCGGGACAGGGGCAAGAGACCCAGTACTTC. This chain joins TRBV2 and TRBJ2-5; 10 nucleotides agree with TRBD1. CDR3 length: 14 amino acids. V shed 8 bases and J 2 bases; nucleotides not matched to a gene: 5. Germline values: CDR1 SNHLY, CDR2 FYNNEI. The full variable domain, with the rest looked up from reference TRBV2 and TRBJ2-5, is EPEVTQTPSHQVTQMGQEVILRCVPISNHLYFYWYRQILGQKVEFLVSFYNNEISEKSEIFDDQFSVERPDGSNFTLKIRSTKLEDSAMYFCASGAGQGQETQYFGPGTRLLVL.